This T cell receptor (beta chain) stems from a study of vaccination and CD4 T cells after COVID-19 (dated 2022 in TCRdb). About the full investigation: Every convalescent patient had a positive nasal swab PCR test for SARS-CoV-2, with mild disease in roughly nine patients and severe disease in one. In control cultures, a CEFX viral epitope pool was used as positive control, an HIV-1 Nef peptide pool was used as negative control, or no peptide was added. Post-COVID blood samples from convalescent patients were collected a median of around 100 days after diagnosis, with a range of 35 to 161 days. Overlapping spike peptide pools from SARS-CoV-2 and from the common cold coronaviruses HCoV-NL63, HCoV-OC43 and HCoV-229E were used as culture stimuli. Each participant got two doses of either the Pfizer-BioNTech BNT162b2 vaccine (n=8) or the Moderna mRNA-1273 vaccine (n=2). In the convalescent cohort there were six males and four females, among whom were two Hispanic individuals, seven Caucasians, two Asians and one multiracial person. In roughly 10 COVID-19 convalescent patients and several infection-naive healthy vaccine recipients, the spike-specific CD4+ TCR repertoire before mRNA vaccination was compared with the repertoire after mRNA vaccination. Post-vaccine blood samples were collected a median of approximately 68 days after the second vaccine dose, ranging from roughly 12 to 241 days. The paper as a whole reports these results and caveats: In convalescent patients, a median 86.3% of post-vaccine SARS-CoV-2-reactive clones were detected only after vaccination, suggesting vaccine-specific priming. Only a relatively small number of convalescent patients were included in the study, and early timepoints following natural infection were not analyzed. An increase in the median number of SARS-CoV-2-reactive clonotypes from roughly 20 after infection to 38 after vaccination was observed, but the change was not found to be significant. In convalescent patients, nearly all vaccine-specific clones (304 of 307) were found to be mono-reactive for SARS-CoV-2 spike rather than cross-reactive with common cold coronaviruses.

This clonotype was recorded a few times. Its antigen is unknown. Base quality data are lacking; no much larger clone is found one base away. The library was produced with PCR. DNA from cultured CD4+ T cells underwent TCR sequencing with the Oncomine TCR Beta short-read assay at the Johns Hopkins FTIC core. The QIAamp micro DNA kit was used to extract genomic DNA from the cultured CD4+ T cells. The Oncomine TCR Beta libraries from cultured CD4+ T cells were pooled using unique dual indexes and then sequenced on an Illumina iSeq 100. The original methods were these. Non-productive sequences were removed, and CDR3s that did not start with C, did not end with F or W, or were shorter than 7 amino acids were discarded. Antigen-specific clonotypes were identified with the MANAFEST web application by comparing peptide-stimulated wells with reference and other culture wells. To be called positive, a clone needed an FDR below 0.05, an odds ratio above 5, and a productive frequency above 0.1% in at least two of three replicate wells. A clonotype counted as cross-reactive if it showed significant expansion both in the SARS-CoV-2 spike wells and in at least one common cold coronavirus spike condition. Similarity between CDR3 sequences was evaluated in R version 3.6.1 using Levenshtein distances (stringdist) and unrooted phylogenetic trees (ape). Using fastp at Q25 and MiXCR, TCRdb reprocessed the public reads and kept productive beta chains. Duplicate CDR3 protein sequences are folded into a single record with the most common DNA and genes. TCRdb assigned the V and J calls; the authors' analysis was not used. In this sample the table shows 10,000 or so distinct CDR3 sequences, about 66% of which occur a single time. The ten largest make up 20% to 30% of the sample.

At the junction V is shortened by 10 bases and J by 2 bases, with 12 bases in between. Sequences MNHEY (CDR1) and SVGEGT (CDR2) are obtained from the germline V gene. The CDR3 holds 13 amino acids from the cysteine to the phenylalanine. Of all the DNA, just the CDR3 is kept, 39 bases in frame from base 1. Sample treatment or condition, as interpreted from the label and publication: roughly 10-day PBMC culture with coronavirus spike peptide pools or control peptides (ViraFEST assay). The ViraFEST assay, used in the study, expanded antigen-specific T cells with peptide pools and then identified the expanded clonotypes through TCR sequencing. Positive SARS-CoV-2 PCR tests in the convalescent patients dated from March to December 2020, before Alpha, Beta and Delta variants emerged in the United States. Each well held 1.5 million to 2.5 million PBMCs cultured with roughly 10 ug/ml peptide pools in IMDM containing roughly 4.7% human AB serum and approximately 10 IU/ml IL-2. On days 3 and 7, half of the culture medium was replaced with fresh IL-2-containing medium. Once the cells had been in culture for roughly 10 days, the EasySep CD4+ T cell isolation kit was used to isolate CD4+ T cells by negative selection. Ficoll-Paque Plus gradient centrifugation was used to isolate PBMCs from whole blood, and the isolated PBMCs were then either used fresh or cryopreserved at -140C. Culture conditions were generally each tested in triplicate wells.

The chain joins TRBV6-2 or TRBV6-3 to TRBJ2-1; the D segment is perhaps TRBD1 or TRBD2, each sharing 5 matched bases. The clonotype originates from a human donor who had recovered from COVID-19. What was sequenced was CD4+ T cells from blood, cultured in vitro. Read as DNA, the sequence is TGTGCCATCCAAAGGGGAGCCTACAATGAGCAGTTCTTC. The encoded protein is CAIQRGAYNEQFF.